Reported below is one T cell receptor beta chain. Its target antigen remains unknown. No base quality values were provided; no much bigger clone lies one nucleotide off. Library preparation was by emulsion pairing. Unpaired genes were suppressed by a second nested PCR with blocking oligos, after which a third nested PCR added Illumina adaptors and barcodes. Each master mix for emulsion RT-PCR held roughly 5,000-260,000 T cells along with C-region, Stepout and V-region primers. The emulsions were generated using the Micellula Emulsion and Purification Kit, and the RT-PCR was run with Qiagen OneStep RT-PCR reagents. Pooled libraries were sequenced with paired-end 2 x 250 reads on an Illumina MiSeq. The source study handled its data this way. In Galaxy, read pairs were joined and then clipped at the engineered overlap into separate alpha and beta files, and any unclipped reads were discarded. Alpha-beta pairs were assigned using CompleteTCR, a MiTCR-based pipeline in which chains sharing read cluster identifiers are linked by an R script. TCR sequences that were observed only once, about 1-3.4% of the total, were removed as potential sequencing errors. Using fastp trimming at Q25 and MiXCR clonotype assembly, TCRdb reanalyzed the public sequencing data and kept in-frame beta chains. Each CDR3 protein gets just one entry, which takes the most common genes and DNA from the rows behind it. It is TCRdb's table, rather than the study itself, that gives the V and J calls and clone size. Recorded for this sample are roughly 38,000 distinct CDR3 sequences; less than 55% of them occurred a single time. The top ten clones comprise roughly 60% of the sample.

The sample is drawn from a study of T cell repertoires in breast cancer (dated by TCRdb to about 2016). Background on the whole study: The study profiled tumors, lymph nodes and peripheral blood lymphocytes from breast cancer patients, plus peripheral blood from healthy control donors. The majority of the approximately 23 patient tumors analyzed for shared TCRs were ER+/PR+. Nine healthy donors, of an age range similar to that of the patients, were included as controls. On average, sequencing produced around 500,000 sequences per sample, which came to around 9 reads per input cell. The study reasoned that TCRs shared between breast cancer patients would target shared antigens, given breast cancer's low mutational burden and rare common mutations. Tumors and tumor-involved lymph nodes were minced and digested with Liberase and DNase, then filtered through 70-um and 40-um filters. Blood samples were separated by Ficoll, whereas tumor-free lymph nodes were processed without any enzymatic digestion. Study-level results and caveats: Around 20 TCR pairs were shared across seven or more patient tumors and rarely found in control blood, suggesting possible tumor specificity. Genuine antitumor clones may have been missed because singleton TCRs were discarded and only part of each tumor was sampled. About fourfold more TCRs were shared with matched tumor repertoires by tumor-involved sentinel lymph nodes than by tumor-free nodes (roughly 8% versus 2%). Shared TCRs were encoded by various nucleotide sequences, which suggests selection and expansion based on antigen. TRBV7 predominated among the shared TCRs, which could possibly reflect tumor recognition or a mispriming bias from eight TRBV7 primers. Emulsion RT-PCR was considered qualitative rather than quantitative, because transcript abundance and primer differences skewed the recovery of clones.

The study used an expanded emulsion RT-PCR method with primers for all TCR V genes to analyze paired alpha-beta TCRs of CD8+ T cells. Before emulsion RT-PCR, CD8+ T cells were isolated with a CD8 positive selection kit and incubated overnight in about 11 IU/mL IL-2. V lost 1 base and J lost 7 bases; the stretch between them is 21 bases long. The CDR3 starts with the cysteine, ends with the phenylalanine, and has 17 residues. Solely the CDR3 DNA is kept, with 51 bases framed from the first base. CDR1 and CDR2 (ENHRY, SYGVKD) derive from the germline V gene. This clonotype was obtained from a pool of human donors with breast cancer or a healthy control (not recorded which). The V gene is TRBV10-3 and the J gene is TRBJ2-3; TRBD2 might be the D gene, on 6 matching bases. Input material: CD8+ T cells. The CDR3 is CAISEWASGTGLYTQYF. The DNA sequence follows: TGTGCCATCAGTGAGTGGGCGTCGGGGACCGGACTATATACGCAGTATTTT.